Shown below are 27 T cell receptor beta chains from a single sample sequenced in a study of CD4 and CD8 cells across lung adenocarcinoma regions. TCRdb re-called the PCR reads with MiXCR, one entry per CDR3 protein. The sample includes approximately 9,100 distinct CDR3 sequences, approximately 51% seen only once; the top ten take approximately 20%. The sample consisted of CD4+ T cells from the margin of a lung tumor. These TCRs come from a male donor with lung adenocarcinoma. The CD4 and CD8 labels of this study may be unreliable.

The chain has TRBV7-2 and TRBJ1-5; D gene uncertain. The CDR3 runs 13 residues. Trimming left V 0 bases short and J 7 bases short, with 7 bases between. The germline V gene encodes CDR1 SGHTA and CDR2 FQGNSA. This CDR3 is CASSLADGQPQHF. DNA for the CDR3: TGTGCCAGCAGCTTAGCGGACGGACAGCCCCAGCATTTT. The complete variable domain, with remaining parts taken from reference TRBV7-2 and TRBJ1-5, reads GAGVSQSPSNKVTEKGKDVELRCDPISGHTALYWYRQSLGQGLEFLIYFQGNSAPDKSGLPSDRFSAERTGGSVSTLTIQRTQQEDSAVYLCASSLADGQPQHFGDGTRLSIL.

This CDR3 is CASRGYGGAETQYF. CDR3 DNA sequence: TGCGCCAGCAGGGGATACGGTGGGGCAGAGACCCAGTACTTC. The chain links TRBV10-2 to TRBJ2-5, with D tentatively TRBD1 (5 bases). From germline, CDR1 is WSHSY and CDR2 SAAADI. V lost 6 bases and J 4 bases, leaving 15 bases between the germline ends. The CDR3 runs 14 residues.

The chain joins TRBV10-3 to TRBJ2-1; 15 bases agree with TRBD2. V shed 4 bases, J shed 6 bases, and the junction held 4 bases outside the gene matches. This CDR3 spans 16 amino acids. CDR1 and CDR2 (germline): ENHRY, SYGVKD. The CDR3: CAISGRGLAGGNEQFF. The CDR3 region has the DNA TGTGCCATCAGTGGCCGGGGACTAGCGGGGGGCAATGAGCAGTTCTTC.

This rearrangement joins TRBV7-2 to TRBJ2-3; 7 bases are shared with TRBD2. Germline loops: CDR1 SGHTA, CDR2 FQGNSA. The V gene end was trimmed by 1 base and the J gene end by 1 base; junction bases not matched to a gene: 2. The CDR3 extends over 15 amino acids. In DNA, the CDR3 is TGTGCCAGCAGCTTAGGGGGGGGGGGCACAGATACGCAGTATTTT. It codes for CASSLGGGGTDTQYF.

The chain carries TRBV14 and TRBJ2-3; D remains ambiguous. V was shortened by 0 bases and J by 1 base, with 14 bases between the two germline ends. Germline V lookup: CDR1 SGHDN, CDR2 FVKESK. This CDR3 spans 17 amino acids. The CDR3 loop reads CASSQDVSAGGTDTQYF. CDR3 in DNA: TGTGCCAGCAGCCAAGATGTCTCGGCAGGTGGCACAGATACGCAGTATTTT.

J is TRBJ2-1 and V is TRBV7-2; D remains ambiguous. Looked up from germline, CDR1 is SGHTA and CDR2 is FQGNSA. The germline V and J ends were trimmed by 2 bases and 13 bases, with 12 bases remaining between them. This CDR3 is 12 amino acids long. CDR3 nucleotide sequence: TGTGCCAGCAGCTTAATATGGTCAACACAGTTCTTC. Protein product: CASSLIWSTQFF.

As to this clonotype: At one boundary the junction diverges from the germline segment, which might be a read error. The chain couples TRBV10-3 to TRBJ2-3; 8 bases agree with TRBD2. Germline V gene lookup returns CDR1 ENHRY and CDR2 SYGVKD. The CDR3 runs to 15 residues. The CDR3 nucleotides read TGTGCCCTCAGTGTCCAGGCGGGGGGCACCGGGACGCTGTATTTT. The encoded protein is CALSVQAGGTGTLYF.

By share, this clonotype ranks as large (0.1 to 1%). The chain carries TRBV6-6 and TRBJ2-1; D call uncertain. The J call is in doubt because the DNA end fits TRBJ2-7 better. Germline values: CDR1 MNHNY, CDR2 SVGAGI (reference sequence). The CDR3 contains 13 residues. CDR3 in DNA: TGTGCCAGCAGTTGGGCCGTTAACAATGAGCAGTACTTC. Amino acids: CASSWAVNNEQYF.

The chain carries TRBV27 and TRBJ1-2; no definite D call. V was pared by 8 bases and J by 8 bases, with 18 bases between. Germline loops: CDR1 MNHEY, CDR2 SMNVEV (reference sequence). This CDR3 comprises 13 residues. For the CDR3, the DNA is TGTGCCAGCGGAGGTAGTCAAAACCACGGCTACACCTTC. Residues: CASGGSQNHGYTF.

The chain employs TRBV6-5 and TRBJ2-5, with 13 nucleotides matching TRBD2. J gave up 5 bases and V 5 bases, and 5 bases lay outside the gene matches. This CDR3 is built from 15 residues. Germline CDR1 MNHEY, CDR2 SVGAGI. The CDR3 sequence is CASSTSGGARETQYF. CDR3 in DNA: TGTGCCAGCAGTACTAGCGGGGGGGCACGGGAGACCCAGTACTTC.

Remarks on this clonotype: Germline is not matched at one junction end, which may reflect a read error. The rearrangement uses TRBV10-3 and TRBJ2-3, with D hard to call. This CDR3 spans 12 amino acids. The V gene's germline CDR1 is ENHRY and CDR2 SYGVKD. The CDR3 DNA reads TGTGCCAACAGTCCAGCCACAGATACGCAGTATTTT. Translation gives CANSPATDTQYF.

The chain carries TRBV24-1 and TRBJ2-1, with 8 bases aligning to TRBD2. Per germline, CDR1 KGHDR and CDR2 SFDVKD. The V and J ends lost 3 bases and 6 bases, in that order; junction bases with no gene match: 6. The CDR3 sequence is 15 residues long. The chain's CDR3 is CATSDISGKFNEQFF. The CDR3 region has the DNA TGTGCCACCAGTGATATTAGCGGGAAATTCAATGAGCAGTTCTTC.

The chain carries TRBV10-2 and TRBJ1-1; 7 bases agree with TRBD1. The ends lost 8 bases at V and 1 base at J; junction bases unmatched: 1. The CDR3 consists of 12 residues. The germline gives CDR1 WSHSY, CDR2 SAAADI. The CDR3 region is CASRTGNTEAFF. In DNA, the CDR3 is TGCGCCAGCCGGACAGGGAACACTGAAGCTTTCTTT.

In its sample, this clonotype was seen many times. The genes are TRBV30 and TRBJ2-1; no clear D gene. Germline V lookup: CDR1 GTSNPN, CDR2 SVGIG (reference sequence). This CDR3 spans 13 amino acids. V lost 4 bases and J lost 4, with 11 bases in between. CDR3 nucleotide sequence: TGTGCCTGGATTTCGGAAGGATACAATGAGCAGTTCTTC. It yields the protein CAWISEGYNEQFF.

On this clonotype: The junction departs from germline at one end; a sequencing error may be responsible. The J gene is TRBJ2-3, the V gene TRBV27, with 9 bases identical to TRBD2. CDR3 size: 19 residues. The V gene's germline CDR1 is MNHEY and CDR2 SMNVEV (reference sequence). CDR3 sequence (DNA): TGTGCCAGCAGAGCCACGGGGCTAGCGGGGCTGTCAGGCACAGATACGCAGTATTTC. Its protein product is CASRATGLAGLSGTDTQYF.

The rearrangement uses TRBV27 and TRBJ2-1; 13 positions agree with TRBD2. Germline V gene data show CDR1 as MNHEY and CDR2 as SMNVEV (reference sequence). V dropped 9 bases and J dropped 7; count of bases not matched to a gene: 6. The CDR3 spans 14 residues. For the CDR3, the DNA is TGTGCCAGTACTAGCGGGAGGGTCGGGAATGAGCAGTTCTTC. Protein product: CASTSGRVGNEQFF.

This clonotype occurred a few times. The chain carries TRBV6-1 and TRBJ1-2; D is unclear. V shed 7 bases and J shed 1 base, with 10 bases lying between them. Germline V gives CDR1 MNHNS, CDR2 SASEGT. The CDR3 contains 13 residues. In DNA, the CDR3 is TGTGCCAGCAAGGAGACAAGTAACTATGGCTACACCTTC. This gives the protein CASKETSNYGYTF.

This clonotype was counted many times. The chain's CDR3 is CASSLMPGAYNEQFF. The CDR3 DNA reads as TGCGCCAGCAGCTTGATGCCGGGGGCCTACAATGAGCAGTTCTTC. The J gene is TRBJ2-1, the V gene TRBV5-1; TRBD2 is a possible D gene (6 bases). Per the germline V gene, CDR1 is SGHRS and CDR2 is YFSETQ. V was shortened by 1 base and J by 2 bases, with 10 bases between the two germline ends. The CDR3 spans 15 residues.

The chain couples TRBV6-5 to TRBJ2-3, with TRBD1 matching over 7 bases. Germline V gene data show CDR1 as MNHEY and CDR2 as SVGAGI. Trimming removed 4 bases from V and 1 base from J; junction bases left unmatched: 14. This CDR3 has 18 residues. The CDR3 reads CASSSIIPTGMGTDTQYF. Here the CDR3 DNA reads TGTGCCAGCAGTTCGATTATTCCGACAGGGATGGGCACAGATACGCAGTATTTT.

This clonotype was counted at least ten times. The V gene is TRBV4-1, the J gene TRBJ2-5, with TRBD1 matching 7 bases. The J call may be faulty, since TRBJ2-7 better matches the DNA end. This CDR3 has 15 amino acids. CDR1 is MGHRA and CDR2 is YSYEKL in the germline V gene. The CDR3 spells CASSRGVRDSYEQYF. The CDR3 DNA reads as TGCGCCAGCAGCCGCGGTGTTCGGGACAGTTACGAGCAGTACTTC.

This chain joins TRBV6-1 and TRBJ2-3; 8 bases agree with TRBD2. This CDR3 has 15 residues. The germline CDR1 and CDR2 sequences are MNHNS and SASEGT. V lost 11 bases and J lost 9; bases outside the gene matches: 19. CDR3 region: CAGSEGSGGQETQYF. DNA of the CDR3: TGTGCCGGGAGTGAGGGGAGCGGGGGCCAAGAGACGCAGTATTTT.

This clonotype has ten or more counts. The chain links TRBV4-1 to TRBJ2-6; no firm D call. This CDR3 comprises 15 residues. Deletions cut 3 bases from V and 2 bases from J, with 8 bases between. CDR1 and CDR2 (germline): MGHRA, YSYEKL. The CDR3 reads CASSHYSPGANVLTF. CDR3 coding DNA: TGCGCCAGCAGCCATTACAGCCCTGGGGCCAACGTCCTGACTTTC.

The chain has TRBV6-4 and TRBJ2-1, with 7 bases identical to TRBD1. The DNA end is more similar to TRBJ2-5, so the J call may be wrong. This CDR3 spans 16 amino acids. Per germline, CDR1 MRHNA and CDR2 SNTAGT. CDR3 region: CASIPRGGRYLETQYF. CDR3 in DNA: TGTGCCAGCATCCCGAGAGGGGGCCGTTATCTAGAGACCCAGTACTTC.

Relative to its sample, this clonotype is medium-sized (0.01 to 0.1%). This CDR3 is CASSLAGTGRGELFF. CDR3 DNA: TGTGCCAGCAGCTTAGCGGGGACAGGTAGAGGGGAGCTGTTTTTT. The chain couples TRBV7-2 to TRBJ2-2; 8 nucleotides align to TRBD1. The CDR3 is 15 amino acids. V trimming: 0 bases; J trimming: 8 bases; junction bases outside the gene matches: 5. Germline V gives CDR1 SGHTA, CDR2 FQGNSA.

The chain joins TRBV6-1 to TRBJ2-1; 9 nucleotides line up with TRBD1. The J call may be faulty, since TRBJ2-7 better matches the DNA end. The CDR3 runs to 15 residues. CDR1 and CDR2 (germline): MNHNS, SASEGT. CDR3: CASRDSGTGTYEQYV. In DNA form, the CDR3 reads TGTGCCAGCAGGGATTCCGGGACAGGGACGTACGAGCAGTACGTC.

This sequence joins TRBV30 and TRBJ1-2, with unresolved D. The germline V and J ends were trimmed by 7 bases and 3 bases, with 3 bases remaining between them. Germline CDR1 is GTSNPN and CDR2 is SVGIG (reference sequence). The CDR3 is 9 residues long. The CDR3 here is CAFHYGYTF. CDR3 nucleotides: TGTGCCTTTCACTATGGCTACACCTTC. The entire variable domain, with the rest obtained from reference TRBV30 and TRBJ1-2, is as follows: SQTIHQWPATLVQPVGSPLSLECTVEGTSNPNLYWYRQAAGRGLQLLFYSVGIGQISSEVPQNLSASRPQDRQFILSSKKLLLSDSGFYLCAFHYGYTFGSGTRLTVV.

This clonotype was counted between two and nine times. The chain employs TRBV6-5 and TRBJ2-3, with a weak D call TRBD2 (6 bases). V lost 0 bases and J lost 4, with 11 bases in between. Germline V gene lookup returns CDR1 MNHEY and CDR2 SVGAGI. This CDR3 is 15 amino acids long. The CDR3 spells CASSYSPWGADTQYF. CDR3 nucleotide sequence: TGTGCCAGCAGTTACTCCCCGTGGGGGGCAGATACGCAGTATTTT.